The next 25 T cell receptor beta chains were all read from a single sample in a study of T cell responses to AZD1222 COVID-19 vaccine (dated by TCRdb to 2020 to 2023). What the time point label conveys for this sample: about 28 days (+/-7) after the second vaccine dose. Library creation used the immunoSEQ multiplex PCR assay. Drawn from immuneACCESS, this table holds only the in-frame rearrangements with V and J called that TCRdb kept. Clones are partly lost; checked studies trace under half to an unresolved V gene and leave the rest unexplained. This sample gives 80,000 to 100,000 clones in total; roughly nine tenths of them show up just once. Together, the top ten hold roughly 4.9% of the sample. Sequenced material: peripheral blood, taken 28 days after the second AZD1222 dose. These receptors were taken from an adult who received the AZD1222 COVID-19 vaccine.

The chain links TRBV7-8 to TRBJ1-2, with 7 positions matching TRBD1. This CDR3 spans 18 amino acids. V shed 2 bases and J 2 bases; nucleotides not matched to a gene: 14. In germline, CDR1 is SGHVS, CDR2 FQNEAQ. CDR3 sequence: CASSLTLGQLSVNYGYTF. Written as DNA, the CDR3 is TGTGCCAGCAGCTTAACCCTGGGACAGCTAAGTGTGAACTATGGCTACACCTTC.

Only one count was recorded for this clone. The genes are TRBV12-3 or TRBV12-4 and TRBJ1-6; TRBD1 matches at 7 bases. CDR3 size: 13 residues. J gave up 7 bases and V 5 bases, and 2 bases lay outside the gene matches. CDR3 bases: TGTGCCAGCAGTCGACAGGGCAATTCACCCCTCCACTTT. Translation gives CASSRQGNSPLHF.

The chain joins TRBV6-6 to TRBJ1-3; no firm D call. The CDR3 spans 16 residues. Germline V CDR1 and CDR2: MNHNY, SVGAGI (reference sequence). V lost 2 bases, J lost 2 bases, and 13 bases lay in between. DNA of the CDR3: TGTGCCAGCAGTTACGGCGCAGTACGAACTGGAAACACCATATATTTT. It specifies CASSYGAVRTGNTIYF.

This chain links TRBV4-2 with TRBJ2-7; no reliable D call. The germline V and J ends were trimmed by 0 bases and 4 bases, with 7 bases remaining between them. The CDR3 is 13 amino acids. The germline V gene encodes CDR1 LGHNA and CDR2 YNFKEQ. The DNA of the CDR3 is TGTGCCAGCAGCCAAGATATCCGATACGAGCAGTACTTC. It yields the protein CASSQDIRYEQYF.

The rearrangement links TRBV7-2 to TRBJ2-3; D is possibly TRBD1 or TRBD2 (5 bases each). This CDR3 spans 18 amino acids. Per the germline V gene, CDR1 is SGHTA and CDR2 is FQGNSA. Trimming shortened V by 3 bases and J by 2 bases, and 21 bases separated the two germline ends. The CDR3 bases are TGTGCCAGCAGCTTGGACGGTCCGAGGGGAAGTTACACAGATACGCAGTATTTT. Translated: CASSLDGPRGSYTDTQYF.

This chain links TRBV7-2 with TRBJ1-2; TRBD1 might be the D (5 bases). Germline V gives CDR1 SGHTA, CDR2 FQGNSA. This CDR3 spans 14 amino acids. Trimming removed 1 base at V and 4 bases at J, with 10 bases between. The CDR3 is CASSLDWGTYGYTF. For the CDR3, the DNA is TGTGCCAGCAGCTTAGATTGGGGCACCTATGGCTACACCTTC.

V usage is TRBV11-1 and J usage is TRBJ1-6; possible D gene TRBD1, 5 bases. Germline V gene lookup returns CDR1 SGHAT and CDR2 FQDESV (reference sequence). V was clipped by 2 bases and J by 9 bases, with 14 bases between them. The CDR3 contains 15 residues. CDR3: CASSLHRVGGSPLHF. In DNA, the CDR3 is TGTGCCAGCAGCTTACACCGCGTGGGGGGTTCACCCCTCCACTTT. The variable domain in full, completed from reference TRBV11-1 and TRBJ1-6, reads EAEVAQSPRYKITEKSQAVAFWCDPISGHATLYWYRQILGQGPELLVQFQDESVVDDSQLPKDRFSAERLKGVDSTLKIQPAELGDSAMYLCASSLHRVGGSPLHFGNGTRLTVT.

The table lists this clone with a count of one. The chain is built from TRBV2 and TRBJ2-6; TRBD1 is a possible D gene (5 bases). Germline V gives CDR1 SNHLY, CDR2 FYNNEI. The V gene lost 1 base and the J gene lost 4 bases, with 8 bases spanning the gap. The CDR3 has 15 residues. The CDR3 DNA reads as TGTGCCAGCAGTGAAGATGGGGCAGGGGCCAACGTCCTGACTTTC. Encoded protein: CASSEDGAGANVLTF.

The rearrangement links TRBV11-3 to TRBJ2-3; D uncertain. The germline CDR1 and CDR2 sequences are SGHNT and YENEEA. The CDR3 sequence is 13 residues long. Trimming took off 0 bases at V and 3 bases at J, with 4 bases between the two ends. The DNA for the CDR3 is TGTGCCAGCAGCTTAGAAGGAACAGATACGCAGTATTTT. This sequence encodes CASSLEGTDTQYF.

The chain combines TRBV3-1 (or the pseudogene TRBV3-2) with TRBJ1-2, with unresolved D. In germline, CDR1 is LGHDT, CDR2 YNNKEL (reference sequence). The length of the CDR3 is 17 residues. V was cut by 3 bases and J by 4 bases, with 21 bases left in between. CDR3 nucleotides: TGTGCCAGCAGCCATTGGGGTCGGGAGCACCCTACCTATGGCTACACCTTC. Translating it yields CASSHWGREHPTYGYTF.

The sample holds a few counts of this clone. The chain couples TRBV19 to TRBJ2-6; maybe TRBD1 (6 bases). Trimming left V 5 bases short and J 2 bases short, with 10 bases between. The CDR3 covers 15 residues. The germline V gene encodes CDR1 LNHDA and CDR2 SQIVND (reference sequence). The CDR3 here is CASSLQGTGANVLTF. CDR3 DNA sequence: TGTGCCAGTAGTCTACAGGGTACTGGGGCCAACGTCCTGACTTTC.

This clone was counted between two and nine times. The chain carries TRBV18 and TRBJ2-7, with 9 bases matching TRBD1. Per the germline V gene, CDR1 is KGHSH and CDR2 is LQKENI. The CDR3 runs to 16 residues. The V gene end was trimmed by 3 bases and the J gene end by 4 bases; junction bases not matched to a gene: 10. CDR3 region: CASSPNTGTGIYEQYF. The CDR3 DNA sequence: TGTGCCAGCTCACCCAATACCGGGACAGGGATTTACGAGCAGTACTTC.

The CDR3 loop is CASSLDTSSNVDTQYF. CDR3 DNA sequence: TGCGCCAGCAGCTTGGATACCTCATCCAACGTGGATACGCAGTATTTT. The chain combines TRBV5-1 with TRBJ2-3; D not certain. This CDR3 spans 16 amino acids. Per the germline V gene, CDR1 is SGHRS and CDR2 is YFSETQ. V was pared by 0 bases and J by 6 bases, with 17 bases between.

This chain links TRBV5-4 with TRBJ1-2, with 8 bases fitting TRBD1. From germline, CDR1 is SGHNT and CDR2 YYREEE (reference sequence). J gave up 0 bases and V 4 bases, and 5 bases lay outside the gene matches. The CDR3 runs to 15 residues. As DNA, the CDR3 is TGTGCCAGCAGCCGGGGGACAGGAACTAACTATGGCTACACCTTC. Its protein product is CASSRGTGTNYGYTF.

This chain connects TRBV4-1 to TRBJ1-4; D unclear. CDR1 and CDR2 from the germline V gene are MGHRA and YSYEKL. The CDR3 loop spans 13 amino acids. The V gene lost 1 base and the J gene lost 3 bases, with 3 bases spanning the gap. CDR3 sequence reads: CASSQAPNEKLFF. CDR3 DNA sequence: TGCGCCAGCAGCCAAGCCCCTAATGAAAAACTGTTTTTT.

The chain carries TRBV18 and TRBJ1-4; D not certain. V was clipped by 4 bases and J by 0 bases, with 12 bases between them. The CDR3 loop spans 16 amino acids. Germline loops: CDR1 KGHSH, CDR2 LQKENI. The CDR3: CASSQVGVSTNEKLFF. The CDR3 DNA reads as TGTGCCAGCTCACAGGTGGGCGTCTCAACTAATGAAAAACTGTTTTTT. The variable domain in full, with the rest retrieved from reference TRBV18 and TRBJ1-4, is NAGVMQNPRHLVRRRGQEARLRCSPMKGHSHVYWYRQLPEEGLKFMVYLQKENIIDESGMPKERFSAEFPKEGPSILRIQQVVRGDSAAYFCASSQVGVSTNEKLFFGSGTQLSVL.

The chain uses TRBV7-6 and TRBJ1-2; no firm D call. Germline V CDR1 and CDR2: SGHVS, FNYEAQ. The CDR3 covers 12 residues. With 5 bases removed from V and 4 bases from J, the gap between germline ends came to 8 bases. CDR3 nucleotide sequence: TGTGCCAGCAGCAATGAAGGCTATGGCTACACCTTC. Its protein is CASSNEGYGYTF.

The chain is built from TRBV6-5 and TRBJ2-3, with D unclear. This CDR3 is 13 amino acids long. Per the germline V gene, CDR1 is MNHEY and CDR2 is SVGAGI. Trimming pared 0 bases from V and 4 bases from J, leaving 5 bases between. The DNA of the CDR3 is TGTGCCAGCAGTTACTCGCATTCAGATACGCAGTATTTT. This gives the protein CASSYSHSDTQYF.

This clone was counted only a few times. The V gene is TRBV12-3 or TRBV12-4, the J gene TRBJ2-1, with D maybe TRBD1 (7 bases). This CDR3 has 12 residues. V was trimmed by 8 bases and J by 8 bases, leaving 13 bases between them. The CDR3 sequence is CASAQGGHEQFF. The CDR3 DNA reads TGTGCCAGCGCCCAGGGGGGCCATGAGCAGTTCTTC.

V and J are TRBV21-1 and TRBJ1-5. TRBV21-1 constitutes a pseudogene. The CDR3 length is 13 residues. CDR3 in amino acids: CAGGSYSNQPQHF. Here the CDR3 DNA reads TGTGCCGGGGGAAGCTATAGCAATCAGCCCCAGCATTTT.

This clone has a single count. V and J are TRBV19 and TRBJ2-7; D is unresolved. The CDR3 is made up of 14 amino acids. CDR1 and CDR2 from the germline V gene are LNHDA and SQIVND (reference sequence). V was pared by 3 bases and J by 6 bases, with 15 bases between. The CDR3 bases are TGTGCCAGTAGTATGATGCCCCTATCTGGCGAGCAGTACTTC. Residues: CASSMMPLSGEQYF.

The chain links TRBV2 to TRBJ2-3, with D maybe TRBD2 (5 bases). There are 14 residues in the CDR3. V was trimmed by 6 bases and J by 1 base, leaving 11 bases between them. Germline values: CDR1 SNHLY, CDR2 FYNNEI. The CDR3: CASRELSGTDTQYF. CDR3 in DNA: TGTGCCAGCAGGGAACTTAGCGGCACAGATACGCAGTATTTT.

J is TRBJ1-2 and V is TRBV6-1; D gene uncertain. CDR1 is MNHNS, CDR2 SASEGT, per germline. The ends were cut back, 1 base at V and 4 bases at J, with 13 bases in the middle. The CDR3 covers 15 residues. CDR3 residues: CASSEVGRIAYGYTF. The CDR3 region has the DNA TGTGCCAGCAGTGAAGTGGGTAGGATCGCCTATGGCTACACCTTC.

The chain combines TRBV18 with TRBJ2-2, with 10 positions matching TRBD1. Germline values: CDR1 KGHSH, CDR2 LQKENI. This CDR3 is built from 16 residues. Trimming took 3 bases from V and 4 from J; bases not matched to a gene: 5. The CDR3, as DNA: TGTGCCAGCTCACCCCAGGGACAGGGGACCACCGGGGAGCTGTTTTTT. Protein sequence: CASSPQGQGTTGELFF.

The chain uses TRBV5-1 and TRBJ1-1, with TRBD1 matching over 7 bases. Germline V CDR1 and CDR2: SGHRS, YFSETQ. This CDR3 has 17 residues. V dropped 4 bases and J dropped 1; count of bases not matched to a gene: 13. The CDR3 sequence is CASSLGTVRASNTEAFF. CDR3 nucleotide sequence: TGCGCCAGCAGCCTCGGGACAGTCAGGGCCTCGAACACTGAAGCTTTCTTT.